This T cell receptor beta chain was sequenced during a study of blood T cell repertoires in COVID-19 (dated by TCRdb to 2020 to 2021). Looking at the study overall: Collaborator samples came from the United States, Italy and Spain and covered acute and convalescent phases of COVID-19. The prospective study material was composed of cDNA or gDNA derived from T cells, B-cell-depleted T cells, or PBMCs. Deeply sampled blood TCRbeta repertoires from subjects exposed to, actively infected with, or recovered from COVID-19 were included in the dataset. The repertoires were released in a freely available public database meant as a resource for research on the immune response to SARS-CoV-2. The samples were drawn from two sources: the first 160 participants of the ongoing ImmuneRACE study, and 1,000 to 1,500 subjects contributed by 6 global collaborators. A de-identified subject ID, COVID-19 status, age in years and sex were almost always included in the sample metadata. Where available, HLA class I and class II types were obtained from metadata supplied by the sample provider rather than from assay-based typing. What the research found in general, with its limitations: How much clinical and demographic metadata was included differed by source and by participant, and the metadata was provided uncurated.

Collaborating institutions collected whole blood in K2EDTA tubes following their own protocols. For TCRbeta analysis, collaborators shipped samples as frozen whole blood, isolated PBMCs, or DNA extracted from either of those sample types. CDR1 and CDR2 were assigned from the germline V gene as MNHNS and SASEGT. Inclusive of the bounding cysteine and phenylalanine, the CDR3 is 16 residues long. The retained sequence is limited to the CDR3, 48 bases, with the frame set at the first base. V loses 4 bases, J loses 0 bases, and the germline ends lie 15 bases apart. The immunoSEQ Assay, a bias-controlled multiplex PCR, was used to amplify TCRbeta CDR3 regions from genomic DNA. In the authors' own workflow: Within the assay, amplification of reference gene primers was used to estimate how many nucleated cells each sample contained. To quantify the absolute abundance of each unique TCRbeta CDR3 rearrangement, sequence reads were collapsed and filtered. For each sample, productive Simpson clonality was calculated as the square root of Simpson's diversity index over productive rearrangements. Held by TCRdb, this immuneACCESS table contains in-frame sequences only and omits some clones. Under half of the omission traces to an unresolved V gene where checked; the cause of the rest is unknown. The DNA gave D and trimming, while V, J and clone size come from that table. The sample table contains about 64,000 clones; only one count was recorded for 70% to 90% of them. Clones ranked in the top ten supply 1.2% of the sample.

This clone is a singleton in its sample. What this receptor recognizes is not known. No base quality information exists; no much larger clone differs at one position. Sequencing used peripheral blood. The receptor's source is a man aged 40-55 years with acute or convalescent COVID-19. The V and J segments used are TRBV6-1 and TRBJ1-1; a confident D gene designation cannot be given. The sequenced DNA is TGTGCCAGCAGTGCCCTGGGAGGAATCATGAACACTGAAGCTTTCTTT. Translation gives CASSALGGIMNTEAFF.